Detailed here is one T cell receptor beta chain. This sample stems from a study of T cell responses to AZD1222 COVID-19 vaccine. This CDR3 is 13 amino acids long. V trimming: 1 base; J trimming: 3 bases; junction bases outside the gene matches: 0. CDR1 is LGHNT and CDR2 is FRNRAP in the germline V gene. The repertoire was sequenced with immunoSEQ multiplex PCR; TCRdb's copy has only in-frame clones and lacks some. This repertoire shows 50,000 to 55,000 clones, roughly 80% found once; its top ten account for over 25%. Sequencing was performed on peripheral blood, taken on day 0 of AZD1222 vaccination. The chain uses TRBV12-5 and TRBJ2-7; 7 bases are shared with TRBD1. This sequence was found in an adult in good health. The CDR3 reads CASGLDRGYEQYF. In nucleotides, the CDR3 is TGTGCTAGTGGTTTGGACAGGGGCTACGAGCAGTACTTC.